This T cell receptor beta chain was recorded in a study of T cell responses to AZD1222 COVID-19 vaccine. Germline V lookup: CDR1 MNHEY, CDR2 SVGAGI. Deletions cut 6 bases from V and 1 base from J, with 12 bases between. There are 14 residues in the CDR3. Profiled with immunoSEQ multiplex PCR; TCRdb holds only in-frame clones, not every one. This sample has some 100,000 clones, with around 87% found just once. This receptor was taken from an adult in good health. The specimen comprised peripheral blood, sampled on day 0 of AZD1222 vaccination. The chain uses TRBV6-5 and TRBJ1-2, with D possibly being TRBD1 (6 bases). The CDR3 region has the DNA TGTGCCAGCAGCCGGGACACTTTTAACTATGGCTACACCTTC. This gives the protein CASSRDTFNYGYTF.